Shown below are 27 T cell receptor beta chains from a single sample sequenced in a study of blood T cell repertoires in COVID-19. TCRdb keeps only in-frame clones here, not all; method: immunoSEQ multiplex PCR. Among roughly 68,000 clones listed, roughly 80% were seen once. Sequencing was performed on peripheral blood. These receptors all stem from an elderly man with active COVID-19.

This chain connects TRBV9 to TRBJ2-7; 8 bases line up with TRBD2. The CDR3 has 14 residues. Losses at the gene ends were 3 bases for V and 7 bases for J; bases not matched to a gene: 9. CDR1 is SGDLS, CDR2 YYNGEE, per germline. In DNA, the CDR3 is TGTGCCAGCAGCGAGAGACTAGCGTCGGGTGAGCAGTACTTC. Protein sequence: CASSERLASGEQYF.

For the CDR3, the DNA is TGCAGCGTGGGGACAGCTTACGAGCAGTACTTC. Its translation is CSVGTAYEQYF. The V and J genes are TRBV29-1 and TRBJ2-7; 7 nucleotides agree with TRBD1. This CDR3 comprises 11 residues. Trimming cost V 6 bases and J 4 bases; bases outside gene matches: 3. Germline V CDR1 and CDR2: SQVTM, ANQGSEA.

The rearrangement joins TRBV7-6 to TRBJ1-6; no clear D. This CDR3 comprises 15 residues. Germline V gene sequence: CDR1 SGHVS, CDR2 FNYEAQ. V lost 2 bases and J 10 bases, leaving 15 bases between the germline ends. As DNA, the CDR3 is TGTGCCAGCAGCTTAACGGCGGGGTATGGGTCACCCCTCCACTTT. Residues: CASSLTAGYGSPLHF.

The sample holds a few counts of this clone. This chain joins TRBV3-1 (or the pseudogene TRBV3-2) and TRBJ1-1; TRBD1 might be the D (6 bases). Germline V gene data show CDR1 as LGHDT and CDR2 as YNNKEL (reference sequence). This CDR3 has 14 residues. With 0 bases removed from V and 1 base from J, the gap between germline ends came to 6 bases. CDR3 DNA: TGTGCCAGCAGCCAAGAAGGGGGGAACACTGAAGCTTTCTTT. Residues: CASSQEGGNTEAFF.

The chain has TRBV27 and TRBJ1-1; 8 bases are a match to TRBD1. V gave up 5 bases and J gave up 5 bases; unmatched junction bases: 10. The CDR3 consists of 15 residues. Germline CDR1 is MNHEY and CDR2 is SMNVEV (reference sequence). This chain's CDR3 is CASSPRTGWKTEAFF. CDR3 DNA: TGTGCCAGCAGTCCCCGGACAGGGTGGAAAACTGAAGCTTTCTTT.

This clone was counted only a few times. The chain carries TRBV19 and TRBJ1-6, with TRBD1 matching over 8 bases. The CDR3 has 15 residues. Trimming took 3 bases from V and 9 from J; bases not matched to a gene: 7. The germline CDR1 and CDR2 sequences are LNHDA and SQIVND (reference sequence). The CDR3 is CASSIQQGDGSPLHF. Written as DNA, the CDR3 is TGTGCCAGTAGTATTCAACAGGGGGATGGTTCACCCCTCCACTTT.

This clone came up once. The genes are TRBV7-2 and TRBJ2-7, with TRBD2 as a possible D gene (5 bases). This CDR3 has 15 amino acids. V was pared by 5 bases and J by 3 bases, with 17 bases between. The germline V gene has CDR1 SGHTA and CDR2 FQGNSA. As DNA, the CDR3 is TGTGCCAGCAGCCGCGAGGGATCGGTCTTCTACGAGCAGTACTTC. This gives the protein CASSREGSVFYEQYF.

In DNA, the CDR3 is TGTGCCAGCAGCCCTTGGAGCACCGGGGAGCTGTTTTTT. This encodes CASSPWSTGELFF. This chain joins TRBV7-9 and TRBJ2-2; no clear D gene. The CDR3 contains 13 residues. CDR1 and CDR2 from the germline V gene are SEHNR and FQNEAQ (reference sequence). V dropped 5 bases and J dropped 4 bases, with 8 bases sitting between them.

This rearrangement joins TRBV19 to TRBJ1-3, with 11 bases identical to TRBD1. The CDR3 consists of 19 residues. Trimming took 6 bases from V and 1 from J; bases not matched to a gene: 14. Germline CDR1 and CDR2: LNHDA and SQIVND (reference sequence). The CDR3 DNA sequence: TGTGCCAGTAGCCGCGGGACAGGGGGTACCCTCGGGTCTGGAAACACCATATATTTT. The encoded protein is CASSRGTGGTLGSGNTIYF.

The chain uses TRBV5-1 and TRBJ2-6, with D possibly matching TRBD1 (6 bases). Trimming left V 4 bases short and J 0 bases short, with 17 bases between. This CDR3 has 18 residues. Germline V gene data show CDR1 as SGHRS and CDR2 as YFSETQ. CDR3 loop: CASSHTTGATSGANVLTF. The DNA for the CDR3 is TGCGCCAGCAGCCACACGACAGGTGCTACCTCTGGGGCCAACGTCCTGACTTTC.

The genes are TRBV6-5 and TRBJ2-3; 8 nucleotides agree with TRBD2. The CDR3 contains 14 residues. CDR1 is MNHEY and CDR2 is SVGAGI in the germline V gene. Trimming at V came to 6 bases and at J to 3 bases, leaving 5 bases not matched to a gene. CDR3 residues: CASRKRGNTDTQYF. The CDR3 nucleotides are TGTGCCAGCAGAAAGCGGGGGAATACAGATACGCAGTATTTT.

The chain carries TRBV3-1 (or the pseudogene TRBV3-2) and TRBJ2-1, with 8 bases fitting TRBD1. J lost 7 bases, V lost 4 bases, and 6 bases had no gene match. Per the germline V gene, CDR1 is LGHDT and CDR2 is YNNKEL (reference sequence). This CDR3 region has 14 residues. CDR3 protein: CASSRQGMGNEQFF. CDR3 in DNA: TGTGCCAGCAGCCGACAGGGGATGGGGAATGAGCAGTTCTTC.

In this sample, this clone turned up once. The V call is TRBV7-9, the J call TRBJ2-2; D call uncertain. CDR1 and CDR2 (germline): SEHNR, FQNEAQ (reference sequence). The V and J ends lost 3 bases and 7 bases respectively, with 9 bases between them. The CDR3 loop spans 13 amino acids. This CDR3 reads CASSFTGFGELFF. DNA for the CDR3: TGTGCCAGCAGCTTTACCGGGTTCGGGGAGCTGTTTTTT.

The genes are TRBV3-1 (or the pseudogene TRBV3-2) and TRBJ2-2, with D maybe TRBD2 (6 bases). Trimming shortened V by 3 bases and J by 1 base, and 6 bases separated the two germline ends. The CDR3 is 14 amino acids. CDR1 is LGHDT, CDR2 YNNKEL, per germline (reference sequence). The CDR3 nucleotides read TGTGCCAGCAGCCAGGGGGGGAACACCGGGGAGCTGTTTTTT. It is translated as CASSQGGNTGELFF.

The rearrangement uses TRBV11-2 and TRBJ2-7, with D possibly matching TRBD1 (6 bases). Germline CDR1 reads SGHAT; CDR2 reads FQNNGV. The CDR3 length is 14 residues. The V gene lost 2 bases and the J gene lost 1 base, with 9 bases spanning the gap. CDR3 in DNA: TGTGCCAGCAGCTTAATGGGGGCGTCCTACGAGCAGTACTTC. Its protein product is CASSLMGASYEQYF.

V gene TRBV7-3 combines with J gene TRBJ1-1; 9 positions match TRBD1. This CDR3 is built from 14 residues. The germline CDR1 and CDR2 sequences are SGHTA and FQGTGA. With V trimmed by 5 bases and J by 2 bases, 3 bases remained unmatched. CDR3 DNA: TGTGCCAGCAGCCGGGACAGGGCTAACACTGAAGCTTTCTTT. This sequence encodes CASSRDRANTEAFF.

The rearrangement joins TRBV27 to TRBJ1-1, with a possible D match to TRBD1 (5 bases). The CDR3 length is 15 residues. V lost 3 bases and J lost 1, with 12 bases in between. Germline CDR1 MNHEY, CDR2 SMNVEV (reference sequence). The CDR3 here is CASSLAGRGNTEAFF. CDR3 nucleotide sequence: TGTGCCAGCAGTTTGGCAGGGAGGGGGAACACTGAAGCTTTCTTT.

This chain joins TRBV7-3 and TRBJ2-7; 14 bases line up with TRBD2. The germline V gene encodes CDR1 SGHTA and CDR2 FQGTGA. The J segment lost 5 bases and the V segment lost 6 bases, leaving 6 bases of the junction unmatched. This CDR3 is built from 15 residues. CDR3 residues: CASRPGTSGSNEQYF. The CDR3, as DNA: TGTGCCAGCAGACCTGGGACTAGCGGGAGCAACGAGCAGTACTTC.

The chain is built from TRBV5-1 and TRBJ2-5, with 8 bases fitting TRBD1. Trimming cost V 3 bases and J 2 bases; bases outside gene matches: 6. The length of the CDR3 is 15 residues. CDR1 is SGHRS and CDR2 is YFSETQ in the germline V gene. The CDR3: CASSSYRGRQETQYF. The CDR3 DNA sequence: TGCGCCAGCAGCTCCTACAGGGGGAGACAAGAGACCCAGTACTTC.

V gene TRBV3-1 (or the pseudogene TRBV3-2) combines with J gene TRBJ2-7, with D unresolved. This CDR3 has 12 residues. Between the trimmed V and J ends, which lost 3 bases and 0 bases, there was a span of 3 bases. Per the germline V gene, CDR1 is LGHDT and CDR2 is YNNKEL (reference sequence). DNA for the CDR3: TGTGCCAGCAGCCAGTACTCCTACGAGCAGTACTTC. It is translated as CASSQYSYEQYF.

This clone appeared once. The chain is built from TRBV10-3 and TRBJ2-1; 14 nucleotides agree with TRBD2. In germline, CDR1 is ENHRY, CDR2 SYGVKD. With 10 bases clipped from V and 8 bases from J, the junction kept 10 bases outside the gene matches. The CDR3 loop spans 15 amino acids. CDR3 sequence (DNA): TGTGCCACCATCGGGACTAGCGGGAGAATCGATGAGCAGTTCTTC. Translating it yields CATIGTSGRIDEQFF.

The V and J genes are TRBV7-2 and TRBJ1-2; 8 bases are shared with TRBD1. This CDR3 spans 14 amino acids. The V gene's germline CDR1 is SGHTA and CDR2 FQGNSA. Unmatched junction bases numbered 7, after V lost 5 bases and J lost 5 bases. This chain's CDR3 is CASSTRTGGYGYTF. CDR3 DNA sequence: TGTGCCAGCAGCACCCGTACAGGGGGATATGGCTACACCTTC.

CDR3 bases: TGTGCCAGCTCCCAGGGACTGCCGAATGAAAAACTGTTTTTT. Translated, it gives CASSQGLPNEKLFF. The chain has TRBV18 and TRBJ1-4, with a tentative D call TRBD1 (5 bases). From germline, CDR1 is KGHSH and CDR2 LQKENI. There are 14 residues in the CDR3. V was cut by 6 bases and J by 5 bases, with 13 bases left in between.

This chain connects TRBV27 to TRBJ1-5; no clear D. V was shortened by 2 bases and J by 2 bases, with 10 bases between the two germline ends. The CDR3 covers 15 residues. Germline V lookup: CDR1 MNHEY, CDR2 SMNVEV (reference sequence). The CDR3 sequence: CASSLEGSGNQPQHF. The CDR3 DNA reads TGTGCCAGCAGTTTAGAAGGGAGCGGCAATCAGCCCCAGCATTTT.

A few counts support this clone. The chain joins TRBV29-1 to TRBJ1-2; TRBD1 agrees at 7 bases. The ends lost 0 bases at V and 4 bases at J; junction bases unmatched: 2. The CDR3 totals 13 residues. CDR1 and CDR2 (germline): SQVTM, ANQGSEA. The CDR3 DNA is TGCAGCGTTGAAGAGCAGGGGGGCTATGGCTACACCTTC. Protein: CSVEEQGGYGYTF.

V is TRBV6-2 or TRBV6-3 and J is TRBJ2-5; 7 bases agree with TRBD2. Germline V gene lookup returns CDR1 MNHEY and CDR2 SVGEGT. Trimming removed 6 bases from V and 5 bases from J; junction bases left unmatched: 18. This CDR3 region has 17 residues. The CDR3 DNA sequence: TGTGCCAGCAGCCCCACCACCAGCGGGACCGGTCGGGAGACCCAGTACTTC. Its translation is CASSPTTSGTGRETQYF.

V gene TRBV9 combines with J gene TRBJ2-1; 10 bases agree with TRBD1. The germline V gene encodes CDR1 SGDLS and CDR2 YYNGEE. V was clipped by 4 bases and J by 3 bases; unmatched bases: 7. This CDR3 has 16 amino acids. The CDR3 sequence is CASSPQGTGDYNEQFF. The CDR3 coding sequence is TGTGCCAGCAGCCCACAGGGGACAGGGGACTACAATGAGCAGTTCTTC.